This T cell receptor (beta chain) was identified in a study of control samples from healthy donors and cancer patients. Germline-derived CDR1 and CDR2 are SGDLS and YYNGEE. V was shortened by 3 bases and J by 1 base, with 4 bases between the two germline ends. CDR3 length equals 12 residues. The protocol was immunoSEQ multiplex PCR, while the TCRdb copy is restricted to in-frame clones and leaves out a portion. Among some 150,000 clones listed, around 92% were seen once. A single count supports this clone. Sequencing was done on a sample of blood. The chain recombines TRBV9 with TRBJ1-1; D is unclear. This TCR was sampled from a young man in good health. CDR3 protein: CASSGANTEAFF. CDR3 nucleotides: TGTGCCAGCAGCGGCGCGAACACTGAAGCTTTCTTT.